These 32 T cell receptor beta chains came from one sample sequenced in a study of cytomegalovirus exposure and HLA in healthy donors. PCR amplification relied on 60 Vbeta primers (plus 13 Jbeta primers). Generated by immunoSEQ multiplex PCR, the TCRdb table keeps only in-frame clones and is missing some. The table records about 140,000 clones, about three quarters of them present only once. Sequencing was performed on PBMCs. These receptors were obtained from a woman aged 30 to 39 in good health and CMV-seronegative.

This clone was counted between two and nine times. The V call is TRBV13, the J call TRBJ2-1, with 11 bases identical to TRBD2. Germline-derived CDR1 and CDR2 are PRHDT and FYEKMQ (reference sequence). The CDR3 has 16 residues. The trim removed 5 bases at V and 2 bases at J, leaving 5 bases unmatched. The CDR3 DNA reads TGTGCCAGCAGCCCAGAGGGACTAGCGGCCTACAATGAGCAGTTCTTC. Translation gives CASSPEGLAAYNEQFF.

This chain joins TRBV4-1 and TRBJ2-1; D not certain. The V and J ends lost 0 bases and 1 base respectively, with 7 bases between them. The germline V gene encodes CDR1 MGHRA and CDR2 YSYEKL. The CDR3 is made up of 15 amino acids. CDR3: CASSQELPSYNEQFF. The DNA for the CDR3 is TGCGCCAGCAGCCAAGAACTCCCATCCTACAATGAGCAGTTCTTC.

The chain combines TRBV9 with TRBJ2-1, with D tentatively TRBD1 (5 bases). This CDR3 region has 14 residues. Germline V CDR1 and CDR2: SGDLS, YYNGEE. The ends were cut back, 3 bases at V and 1 base at J, with 8 bases in the middle. In nucleotides, the CDR3 is TGTGCCAGCAGCGAGGACATTTCCTACAATGAGCAGTTCTTC. This translates into CASSEDISYNEQFF.

A few counts support this clone. V and J are TRBV27 and TRBJ2-7; D is possibly TRBD1 (6 bases). The CDR3 is 13 amino acids. Deletions cut 6 bases from V and 2 bases from J, with 11 bases between. Germline V gene sequence: CDR1 MNHEY, CDR2 SMNVEV (reference sequence). The CDR3 here is CASSTGRAYEQYF. The DNA for the CDR3 is TGTGCCAGCAGCACAGGGCGGGCCTACGAGCAGTACTTC.

Notes on this clone: The identical CDR3 is also encoded by other nucleotide sequences in the sample. The chain has TRBV27 and TRBJ2-4, with D unclear. This CDR3 comprises 12 residues. V dropped 6 bases and J dropped 9 bases, with 12 bases sitting between them. Germline CDR1 reads MNHEY; CDR2 reads SMNVEV (reference sequence). In DNA, the CDR3 is TGTGCCAGCAGCCGTGCCTTCGGCATTCAGTACTTC. This translates into CASSRAFGIQYF.

This clone has just a few counts. The chain joins TRBV6-5 to TRBJ1-4; 9 positions agree with TRBD1. CDR3 length equals 14 residues. The ends lost 5 bases at V and 10 bases at J; junction bases unmatched: 8. Germline CDR1 MNHEY, CDR2 SVGAGI. The CDR3 sequence: CASSPTGGAAKLFF. Written as DNA, the CDR3 is TGTGCCAGCAGTCCAACAGGGGGCGCCGCAAAACTGTTTTTT.

The chain has TRBV30 and TRBJ2-3, with D possibly TRBD2 on 5 matching bases. CDR1 is GTSNPN, CDR2 SVGIG, per germline (reference sequence). This CDR3 region has 13 residues. V lost 5 bases and J lost 1, with 10 bases in between. The CDR3 DNA follows: TGTGCCTGGGACTACGCTCGCACAGATACGCAGTATTTT. This codes for CAWDYARTDTQYF.

This clone has just a few counts. The CDR3 DNA reads TGTGCCAGCAGCCCGTTGGGGGGAAAGGGTGAAGCTTTCTTT. Translated: CASSPLGGKGEAFF. The V call is TRBV7-3, the J call TRBJ1-1; tentative D call: TRBD1 (5 bases). The CDR3 is made up of 14 amino acids. Trimming left V 5 bases short and J 7 bases short, with 17 bases between. The germline V gene has CDR1 SGHTA and CDR2 FQGTGA.

In this sample, this clone turned up a few times. The rearrangement links TRBV29-1 to TRBJ2-6, with 9 nucleotides matching TRBD2. CDR1 SQVTM and CDR2 ANQGSEA come from the germline V gene. The CDR3 covers 16 residues. The ends lost 1 base at V and 1 base at J; junction bases unmatched: 2. CDR3 residues: CSVEGTSVSGANVLTF. CDR3 bases: TGCAGCGTTGAAGGGACTAGCGTTTCTGGGGCCAACGTCCTGACTTTC. The complete variable domain, with remaining parts taken from reference TRBV29-1 and TRBJ2-6, reads SAVISQKPSRDICQRGTSLTIQCQVDSQVTMMFWYRQQPGQSLTLIATANQGSEATYESGFVIDKFPISRPNLTFSTLTVSNMSPEDSSIYLCSVEGTSVSGANVLTFGAGSRLTVL.

This clone has only a few counts. The V gene is TRBV4-2, the J gene TRBJ2-5, with no clear D. This CDR3 has 12 amino acids. Germline V CDR1 and CDR2: LGHNA, YNFKEQ. Trimming removed 0 bases from V and 5 bases from J, with 4 bases in between. The CDR3 bases are TGTGCCAGCAGCCAAGAGGGCGAGACCCAGTACTTC. Translated, it gives CASSQEGETQYF.

This clone was seen a handful of times. The gene calls are TRBV6-1 and TRBJ1-2, with D possibly TRBD1 on 6 matching bases. The V and J ends lost 6 bases and 4 bases respectively, with 15 bases between them. This CDR3 has 14 residues. Germline values: CDR1 MNHNS, CDR2 SASEGT. The CDR3 loop is CASREGGGVYGYTF. CDR3 DNA: TGTGCCAGCAGGGAGGGAGGGGGGGTCTATGGCTACACCTTC.

The J gene is TRBJ2-4, the V gene TRBV30; tentative D call: TRBD2 (6 bases). Per the germline V gene, CDR1 is GTSNPN and CDR2 is SVGIG (reference sequence). V lost 4 bases to trimming and J lost 0 bases, with 10 bases between them. This CDR3 has 14 amino acids. The CDR3 DNA follows: TGTGCCTGGAATGCGGGACTAGCCAAAAACATTCAGTACTTC. It encodes CAWNAGLAKNIQYF.

This clone was detected only a few times. The V and J genes are TRBV11-2 and TRBJ2-7; 8 positions agree with TRBD2. The CDR3 length is 15 residues. The trim removed 4 bases at V and 2 bases at J, leaving 7 bases unmatched. CDR1 is SGHAT, CDR2 FQNNGV, per germline. The CDR3 DNA follows: TGTGCCAGCAGCTATTTAGCGGGAAAGGCCTACGAGCAGTACTTC. This translates into CASSYLAGKAYEQYF.

The rearrangement uses TRBV25-1 and TRBJ2-7; 8 bases are shared with TRBD1. The germline CDR1 and CDR2 sequences are MGHDK and SYGVNS. The trim removed 5 bases at V and 8 bases at J, leaving 14 bases unmatched. The CDR3 runs to 15 residues. CDR3 region: CASSLSGQGGRKQYF. The CDR3 DNA reads TGTGCCAGCAGTCTATCTGGACAGGGAGGCCGAAAGCAGTACTTC.

V usage is TRBV28 and J usage is TRBJ1-2; TRBD1 is a possible D gene (6 bases). The CDR3 extends over 17 amino acids. The germline CDR1 and CDR2 sequences are MDHEN and SYDVKM. V was shortened by 4 bases and J by 4 bases, with 22 bases between the two germline ends. The CDR3 nucleotides read TGTGCCAGCAGTTCGACAACACGCCGGGACACCACCTATGGCTACACCTTC. Its translation is CASSSTTRRDTTYGYTF.

This clone has only one observation. The gene calls are TRBV28 and TRBJ2-7, with 7 bases aligning to TRBD2. The length of the CDR3 is 13 residues. Per the germline V gene, CDR1 is MDHEN and CDR2 is SYDVKM. V shed 3 bases, J shed 3 bases, and the junction held 2 bases outside the gene matches. CDR3 region: CASSLGGSYEQYF. DNA of the CDR3: TGTGCCAGCAGTTTGGGCGGGAGCTACGAGCAGTACTTC.

V usage is TRBV19 and J usage is TRBJ2-1, with 9 bases matching TRBD2. Germline V gene sequence: CDR1 LNHDA, CDR2 SQIVND (reference sequence). V gave up 0 bases and J gave up 2 bases; unmatched junction bases: 5. This CDR3 spans 17 amino acids. The CDR3 here is CASSIERAGGTYNEQFF. The DNA of the CDR3 is TGTGCCAGTAGTATAGAGAGAGCGGGAGGCACCTACAATGAGCAGTTCTTC.

The V and J genes are TRBV6-1 and TRBJ2-7, with TRBD1 matching 9 bases. From germline, CDR1 is MNHNS and CDR2 SASEGT. CDR3 length: 15 residues. Losses at the gene ends were 5 bases for V and 6 bases for J; bases not matched to a gene: 11. The CDR3 spells CASSPTGGPTVEQYF. CDR3 nucleotides: TGTGCCAGCAGTCCCACAGGGGGCCCCACCGTCGAGCAGTACTTC.

This clone showed up just a few times. V usage is TRBV6-5 and J usage is TRBJ1-1, with 8 nucleotides matching TRBD1. CDR1 and CDR2 (germline): MNHEY, SVGAGI. The V gene end was trimmed by 2 bases and the J gene end by 6 bases; junction bases not matched to a gene: 2. The CDR3 totals 13 residues. This CDR3 reads CASSYTGGAEAFF. The CDR3 nucleotides are TGTGCCAGCAGTTACACAGGGGGGGCTGAAGCTTTCTTT.

The chain combines TRBV4-1 with TRBJ2-1; TRBD2 agrees at 15 bases. Unmatched junction bases numbered 5, after V lost 5 bases and J lost 9 bases. This CDR3 comprises 15 residues. The germline CDR1 and CDR2 sequences are MGHRA and YSYEKL. The CDR3 DNA reads as TGCGCCAGCAGCTCCTGGACTAGCGGGGGGGCTGAGCAGTTCTTC. It encodes CASSSWTSGGAEQFF.

CDR3 in DNA: TGTGCCAGCAGACCGGACAGGGAGAGGCAGCCCCAGCATTTT. This translates into CASRPDRERQPQHF. V and J are TRBV28 and TRBJ1-5; 8 bases fit TRBD1. V was clipped by 6 bases and J by 7 bases; unmatched bases: 8. The germline V gene has CDR1 MDHEN and CDR2 SYDVKM. CDR3 length: 14 amino acids.

The chain links TRBV19 to TRBJ1-5; D remains ambiguous. The CDR3 loop spans 13 amino acids. Trimming stripped 5 bases from V and 7 bases from J, with 12 bases between. CDR1 and CDR2 (germline): LNHDA, SQIVND (reference sequence). The DNA of the CDR3 is TGTGCCAGTAGTCCGGGTTTACGCCAGCCCCAGCATTTT. This sequence encodes CASSPGLRQPQHF.

The chain carries TRBV7-3 and TRBJ2-5, with D maybe TRBD2 (6 bases). CDR1 is SGHTA and CDR2 is FQGTGA in the germline V gene. The CDR3 consists of 15 residues. Trimming took 1 base from V and 4 from J, leaving 13 bases between them. The CDR3 loop is CASSLIGGGGETQYF. DNA of the CDR3: TGTGCCAGCAGCTTAATCGGGGGTGGAGGAGAGACCCAGTACTTC.

This chain connects TRBV28 to TRBJ1-2, with 7 positions matching TRBD1. The CDR3 is 15 amino acids. Germline loops: CDR1 MDHEN, CDR2 SYDVKM. J was trimmed by 2 bases and V by 5 bases; bases with no gene match: 8. The CDR3 is CASSTPGTVNYGYTF. CDR3 nucleotide sequence: TGTGCCAGCAGTACTCCCGGGACAGTGAACTATGGCTACACCTTC.

The chain is built from TRBV29-1 and TRBJ1-2; 10 bases fit TRBD1. CDR3 length equals 13 residues. Unmatched junction bases numbered 1, after V lost 6 bases and J lost 0 bases. The V gene's germline CDR1 is SQVTM and CDR2 ANQGSEA. CDR3 protein: CSVGQGANYGYTF. The CDR3 DNA reads as TGCAGCGTCGGACAGGGGGCTAACTATGGCTACACCTTC.

This chain connects TRBV4-1 to TRBJ1-5; TRBD1 matches 8 bases. There are 19 residues in the CDR3. CDR1 MGHRA and CDR2 YSYEKL come from the germline V gene. V gave up 0 bases and J gave up 2 bases; unmatched junction bases: 12. CDR3 sequence: CASSQDPQGGPLGNQPQHF. CDR3 in DNA: TGCGCCAGCAGCCAAGACCCACAGGGGGGCCCTTTAGGCAATCAGCCCCAGCATTTT.

The genes are TRBV27 and TRBJ1-6; possibly TRBD1 for D (5 bases). There are 15 residues in the CDR3. V lost 6 bases, J lost 10 bases, and 19 bases lay in between. Per germline, CDR1 MNHEY and CDR2 SMNVEV (reference sequence). The CDR3 DNA is TGTGCCAGCAGCCCAAGTAGGGGTATAGGATCACCCCTCCACTTT. It translates to CASSPSRGIGSPLHF.

This clone was observed a few times. The V gene is TRBV6-5, the J gene TRBJ2-5; 11 bases align to TRBD1. The J segment lost 5 bases and the V segment lost 0 bases, leaving 2 bases of the junction unmatched. Germline CDR1 and CDR2: MNHEY and SVGAGI. This CDR3 contains 15 residues. Here the CDR3 reads CASSYSGTGGETQYF. CDR3 DNA: TGTGCCAGCAGTTACTCCGGGACAGGGGGGGAGACCCAGTACTTC.

In DNA, the CDR3 is TGTGCCAGCAGCTTGGGACTAGCGAGAAACAATGAGCAGTTCTTC. Translated, it gives CASSLGLARNNEQFF. This rearrangement joins TRBV5-4 to TRBJ2-1; 8 bases match TRBD2. The germline gives CDR1 SGHNT, CDR2 YYREEE (reference sequence). CDR3 size: 15 residues. The V and J ends lost 0 bases and 5 bases, in that order; junction bases with no gene match: 4. Complete variable domain (other parts from reference TRBV5-4 and TRBJ2-1): ETGVTQSPTHLIKTRGQQVTLRCSSQSGHNTVSWYQQALGQGPQFIFQYYREEENGRGNFPPRFSGLQFPNYSSELNVNALELDDSALYLCASSLGLARNNEQFFGPGTRLTVL.

J is TRBJ2-3 and V is TRBV19; D gene uncertain. Germline values: CDR1 LNHDA, CDR2 SQIVND (reference sequence). V was clipped by 3 bases and J by 5 bases, with 9 bases between them. The CDR3 covers 13 residues. The CDR3 loop is CASSISLLDTQYF. CDR3 in DNA: TGTGCCAGTAGTATTTCCCTACTAGATACGCAGTATTTT.

V is TRBV2 and J is TRBJ2-1; tentative D call: TRBD1 (6 bases). The CDR3 extends over 13 amino acids. Germline V CDR1 and CDR2: SNHLY, FYNNEI. V shed 1 base and J shed 11 bases, with 12 bases lying between them. The DNA for the CDR3 is TGTGCCAGCAGTGAAGACGGACAGATTAAGCAGTTCTTC. Its translation is CASSEDGQIKQFF.

V and J are TRBV18 and TRBJ1-6; tentative D call: TRBD1 (6 bases). Trimming pared 6 bases from V and 10 bases from J, leaving 13 bases between. The CDR3 consists of 13 residues. Germline loops: CDR1 KGHSH, CDR2 LQKENI. The CDR3 loop is CASSLWDNSPLHF. The DNA of the CDR3 is TGTGCCAGCTCCCTATGGGACAACTCACCCCTCCACTTT.